Included here is one TCR beta chain sequence, with context. Its specificity is not known. The repertoire was sequenced with immunoSEQ multiplex PCR; TCRdb's copy has only in-frame clones and lacks some. The sample holds tens of thousands of clones, roughly 89% seen once. Trimming took off 8 bases at V and 6 bases at J, with 14 bases between the two ends. The CDR3 extends over 12 amino acids. Germline CDR1 MNHEY, CDR2 SVGAGI. This sample was included in a study of OX40 agonist ivuxolimab in advanced cancers. In the study overall: The patients' treatment was ivuxolimab, an agonistic anti-OX40 (CD134) antibody. Patients in the trial were receiving intravenous ivuxolimab every 2 weeks, at doses of 0.01 to 10 mg/kg.

General study findings and limits: Among some nonresponders, normalized T-cell clonal expansion was also low.

The rearrangement joins TRBV6-5 to TRBJ2-7; tentative D call: TRBD1 (5 bases). The source of this sequence is an adult with an advanced solid tumor such as melanoma, head and neck, liver or kidney cancer. This specimen was CD4+ or CD8+ T cells sorted from blood, taken in a trial of the OX40 agonist ivuxolimab. As DNA, the CDR3 is TGTGCCAGCCAAGGGGCGGCGGCCGAGCAGTACTTC. Translation: CASQGAAAEQYF.